The T cell receptor (beta chain) under discussion was sequenced for a study of post-analysis software for immune sequencing data. Whole-study context: There were relapsing-remitting, secondary progressive and progressive-relapsing multiple sclerosis among the disease courses included. Study-wide results and limits: Samples from one preparation batch, clustered by F measure, grouped strongly together. Significantly lower normalized Chao1 diversity was found in patients with multiple sclerosis relative to controls.

Every TCR beta cDNA library bore unique molecular identifiers. The T cell input of about 0.95 to 11 million gave about 470,000 cDNA molecules. TCRdb recomputed calls from the PCR reads with MiXCR, one row per CDR3 protein. The sample lists some 690,000 distinct CDR3 sequences, over 45% seen once, with approximately 10% in the top ten. Comments on this clonotype: The antigen is not known.

What was sequenced was blood. This receptor was taken from a girl aged 2 to 10 with multiple sclerosis.

The CDR3 sequence: CASSLRQGSGTEAFF. CDR3 DNA: TGTGCCAGCAGCCTAAGACAGGGGTCAGGCACTGAAGCTTTCTTT. J is TRBJ1-1 and V is TRBV5-5, with 8 bases lining up with TRBD1. With V trimmed by 4 bases and J by 4 bases, 9 bases remained unmatched. Germline CDR1 reads SGHKS; CDR2 reads YYEKEE (reference sequence). The CDR3 loop spans 15 amino acids.